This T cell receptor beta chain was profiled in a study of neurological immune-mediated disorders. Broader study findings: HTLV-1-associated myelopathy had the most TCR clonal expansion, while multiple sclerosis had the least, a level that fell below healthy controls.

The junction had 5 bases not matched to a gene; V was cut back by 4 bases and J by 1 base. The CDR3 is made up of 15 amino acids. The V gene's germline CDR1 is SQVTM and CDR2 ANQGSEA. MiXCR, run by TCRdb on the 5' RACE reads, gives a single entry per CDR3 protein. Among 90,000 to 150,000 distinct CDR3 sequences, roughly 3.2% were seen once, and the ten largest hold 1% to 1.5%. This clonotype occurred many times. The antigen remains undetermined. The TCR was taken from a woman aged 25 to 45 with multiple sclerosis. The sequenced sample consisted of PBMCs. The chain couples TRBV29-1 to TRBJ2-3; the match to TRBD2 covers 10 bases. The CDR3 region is CSVVSGRYGTDTQYF. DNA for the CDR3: TGCAGCGTTGTTAGCGGGAGGTACGGCACAGATACGCAGTATTTT.